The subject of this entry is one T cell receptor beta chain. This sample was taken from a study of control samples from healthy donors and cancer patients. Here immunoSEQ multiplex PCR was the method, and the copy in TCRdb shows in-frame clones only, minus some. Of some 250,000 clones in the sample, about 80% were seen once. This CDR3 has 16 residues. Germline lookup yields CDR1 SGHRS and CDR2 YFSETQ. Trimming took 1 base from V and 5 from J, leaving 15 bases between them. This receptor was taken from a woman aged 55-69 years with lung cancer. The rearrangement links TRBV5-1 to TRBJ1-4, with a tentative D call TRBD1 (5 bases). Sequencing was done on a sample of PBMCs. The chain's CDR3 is CASSLRPTDGNEKLFF. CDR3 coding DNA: TGCGCCAGCAGCTTGAGACCGACAGACGGGAATGAAAAACTGTTTTTT.